This T cell receptor beta chain was identified in a study of blood T cell repertoires in COVID-19. V was shortened by 1 base and J by 4 bases, with 11 bases between the two germline ends. CDR3 length: 15 residues. Germline V gene lookup returns CDR1 KGHSH and CDR2 LQKENI. Sequencing used immunoSEQ multiplex PCR; TCRdb keeps in-frame clones, though not all of them. The table lists under 150,000 clones, about three quarters of them singletons. This chain joins TRBV18 and TRBJ1-5, with D possibly TRBD1 on 6 matching bases. The TCR was taken from a woman in her fifties or sixties with active or convalescent COVID-19. The sequenced material came from peripheral blood. CDR3 protein: CASSPQTGENQPQHF. The DNA for the CDR3 is TGTGCCAGCTCACCACAGACAGGAGAGAATCAGCCCCAGCATTTT.